Each of the 23 T cell receptor beta chains below was sequenced from the same sample in a study of blood T cell repertoires in COVID-19. Clones were read by immunoSEQ multiplex PCR, and TCRdb kept only the in-frame ones, dropping some. The table lists over 250,000 clones, 70% to 90% of them singletons. Source material: PBMCs or T cells enriched from blood (not recorded which). The receptors derive from a young woman who had recovered from COVID-19.

The chain couples TRBV5-6 to TRBJ1-4; 9 bases agree with TRBD1. After removal of 4 bases from V and 8 bases from J, the junction contained 6 bases not matched to a gene. CDR3 length: 14 amino acids. Germline V gene data show CDR1 as SGHDT and CDR2 as YYEEEE. The CDR3 region is CASSPDRGVEKLFF. The CDR3 region has the DNA TGTGCCAGCAGCCCGGACAGGGGAGTCGAAAAACTGTTTTTT.

The chain uses TRBV10-3 and TRBJ1-2; unclear D gene. V was pared by 0 bases and J by 10 bases, with 12 bases between. There are 13 residues in the CDR3. Germline values: CDR1 ENHRY, CDR2 SYGVKD. In nucleotides, the CDR3 is TGTGCCATCAGTGAGTCTAACGGTGCGGCCTACACCTTC. Encoded protein: CAISESNGAAYTF.

The chain recombines TRBV20-1 with TRBJ2-5; TRBD2 is a possible D gene (5 bases). Trimming removed 3 bases at V and 4 bases at J, with 27 bases between. The CDR3 consists of 18 residues. From germline, CDR1 is DFQATT and CDR2 SNEGSKA (reference sequence). This chain's CDR3 is CSASIRARHGVMAETQYF. CDR3 nucleotide sequence: TGCAGTGCTAGTATCCGGGCTAGACACGGGGTGATGGCAGAGACCCAGTACTTC.

The rearrangement uses TRBV5-4 and TRBJ2-3, with TRBD2 matching over 12 bases. Losses at the gene ends were 4 bases for V and 2 bases for J; bases not matched to a gene: 8. The CDR3 totals 17 residues. Germline lookup yields CDR1 SGHNT and CDR2 YYREEE (reference sequence). The CDR3 coding sequence is TGTGCCAGCAGCCCCGGGACTAGCGGGTTCCTCACAGATACGCAGTATTTT. Translation gives CASSPGTSGFLTDTQYF.

V usage is TRBV5-4 and J usage is TRBJ1-2; 9 bases align to TRBD1. Germline V gene lookup returns CDR1 SGHNT and CDR2 YYREEE (reference sequence). V gave up 4 bases and J gave up 6 bases; unmatched junction bases: 10. The CDR3 is 15 amino acids. This CDR3 is CASSPHTGGADGYTF. The CDR3 nucleotides read TGTGCCAGCAGCCCTCATACAGGGGGCGCAGATGGCTACACCTTC.

The chain employs TRBV6-5 and TRBJ1-1; D is unresolved. V lost 4 bases, J lost 5 bases, and 8 bases lay in between. CDR3 length equals 12 residues. Germline values: CDR1 MNHEY, CDR2 SVGAGI. The CDR3 coding sequence is TGTGCCAGCAGTTTGGCGGGGACTGAAGCTTTCTTT. It is translated as CASSLAGTEAFF.

V usage is TRBV5-1 and J usage is TRBJ2-5; 7 nucleotides line up with TRBD2. Looked up from germline, CDR1 is SGHRS and CDR2 is YFSETQ. J lost 2 bases, V lost 0 bases, and 4 bases had no gene match. CDR3 length equals 15 residues. DNA of the CDR3: TGCGCCAGCAGCTTGGGGGCTAGCGGTCAAGAGACCCAGTACTTC. It translates to CASSLGASGQETQYF.

Here the CDR3 reads CASKPSGDTYEQYF. The CDR3 nucleotides are TGTGCCAGTAAACCTAGCGGGGATACGTACGAGCAGTACTTC. The J gene is TRBJ2-7, the V gene TRBV19; 9 bases are a match to TRBD2. Germline CDR1 and CDR2: LNHDA and SQIVND (reference sequence). This CDR3 has 14 amino acids. The junction had 8 bases not matched to a gene; V was cut back by 7 bases and J by 4 bases.

Concerning this clone itself: Other nucleotide sequences in the sample specify the same CDR3. V gene TRBV5-1 combines with J gene TRBJ1-4, with 7 bases lining up with TRBD1. The CDR3 runs 14 residues. The ends lost 0 bases at V and 5 bases at J; junction bases unmatched: 1. Per germline, CDR1 SGHRS and CDR2 YFSETQ. The CDR3 loop is CASSLETGNEKLFF. The CDR3 region has the DNA TGCGCCAGCAGCTTGGAGACAGGGAATGAAAAACTGTTTTTT.

A few counts support this clone. This chain links TRBV18 with TRBJ2-5; D is perhaps TRBD1 (5 bases). Germline V gene data show CDR1 as KGHSH and CDR2 as LQKENI. This CDR3 spans 15 amino acids. The ends were cut back, 2 bases at V and 5 bases at J, with 15 bases in the middle. CDR3 amino acids: CASSPFSGKGETQYF. The CDR3 region has the DNA TGTGCCAGCTCACCATTTTCAGGGAAGGGGGAGACCCAGTACTTC.

Concerning this clone: Other DNA sequences of this sample code for an identical CDR3. The V call is TRBV6-5, the J call TRBJ1-1, with a weak D call TRBD1 (5 bases). Germline CDR1 and CDR2: MNHEY and SVGAGI. V lost 0 bases to trimming and J lost 5 bases, with 10 bases between them. The CDR3 is 14 residues long. The CDR3 here is CASSYSGQGTEAFF. CDR3 nucleotides: TGTGCCAGCAGTTACTCAGGACAAGGTACTGAAGCTTTCTTT.

The V and J genes are TRBV5-6 and TRBJ1-2, with D possibly TRBD1 on 5 matching bases. The germline gives CDR1 SGHDT, CDR2 YYEEEE. The CDR3 spans 13 residues. Trimming pared 0 bases from V and 6 bases from J, leaving 9 bases between. For the CDR3, the DNA is TGTGCCAGCAGCTTGGTCAGGGTTCATGGCTACACCTTC. It encodes CASSLVRVHGYTF.

The chain combines TRBV3-1 (or the pseudogene TRBV3-2) with TRBJ1-4, with 8 bases matching TRBD1. The CDR3 covers 15 residues. V was clipped by 1 base and J by 5 bases; unmatched bases: 3. CDR1 and CDR2 (germline): LGHDT, YNNKEL (reference sequence). DNA for the CDR3: TGTGCCAGCAGCCAAGCGGACAGGGACAATGAAAAACTGTTTTTT. It is translated as CASSQADRDNEKLFF.

This chain uses TRBV19 with TRBJ2-3; D may be TRBD1 (7 bases). Germline V gene sequence: CDR1 LNHDA, CDR2 SQIVND (reference sequence). Trimming took off 3 bases at V and 1 base at J, with 14 bases between the two ends. This CDR3 has 16 residues. The CDR3 region is CASSMEGARGTDTQYF. The CDR3 nucleotides are TGTGCCAGTAGTATGGAGGGGGCGAGGGGCACAGATACGCAGTATTTT.

The rearrangement links TRBV27 to TRBJ1-6; the match to TRBD1 covers 7 bases. V shed 2 bases, J shed 6 bases, and the junction held 7 bases outside the gene matches. The V gene's germline CDR1 is MNHEY and CDR2 SMNVEV (reference sequence). The CDR3 is 16 residues long. The CDR3 DNA reads TGTGCCAGCAGTTTAAGGGCAGGGGGTATTAATTCACCCCTCCACTTT. Translated, it gives CASSLRAGGINSPLHF.

The CDR3 bases are TGTGCCAGCAGTCGGGTGGGGGGGACTGAAGCTTTCTTT. This gives the protein CASSRVGGTEAFF. The chain employs TRBV3-1 (or the pseudogene TRBV3-2) and TRBJ1-1, with D possibly matching TRBD1 (5 bases). V lost 6 bases and J lost 5, with 13 bases in between. Germline V CDR1 and CDR2: LGHDT, YNNKEL (reference sequence). This CDR3 is built from 13 residues.

The chain carries TRBV11-2 and TRBJ1-5; the match to TRBD1 covers 7 bases. The junction had 10 bases not matched to a gene; V was cut back by 4 bases and J by 1 base. This CDR3 is built from 17 residues. CDR1 is SGHAT, CDR2 FQNNGV, per germline. The CDR3, as DNA: TGTGCCAGCAGCTCGAACAGGGGAAGTAAGAGCAATCAGCCCCAGCATTTT. Translating it yields CASSSNRGSKSNQPQHF.

The J gene is TRBJ2-1, the V gene TRBV5-1; 9 positions agree with TRBD1. Germline CDR1 is SGHRS and CDR2 is YFSETQ. The ends lost 0 bases at V and 5 bases at J; junction bases unmatched: 3. The CDR3 extends over 15 amino acids. CDR3 region: CASSLGQGVNNEQFF. In DNA, the CDR3 is TGCGCCAGCAGCTTGGGACAGGGGGTGAACAATGAGCAGTTCTTC. The complete variable domain, with remaining parts taken from reference TRBV5-1 and TRBJ2-1, reads KAGVTQTPRYLIKTRGQQVTLSCSPISGHRSVSWYQQTPGQGLQFLFEYFSETQRNKGNFPGRFSGRQFSNSRSEMNVSTLELGDSALYLCASSLGQGVNNEQFFGPGTRLTVL.

V usage is TRBV21-1 and J usage is TRBJ1-5. TRBV21-1 corresponds to a pseudogene. CDR3 length: 14 residues. The DNA for the CDR3 is TGTGCCAGCAGCAAAAGGAGGATCAATCAGCCCCAGCATTTT. This sequence encodes CASSKRRINQPQHF.

The chain has TRBV5-4 and TRBJ1-2; 7 nucleotides match TRBD1. The CDR3 spans 13 residues. CDR1 and CDR2 (germline): SGHNT, YYREEE (reference sequence). The J segment lost 6 bases and the V segment lost 4 bases, leaving 6 bases of the junction unmatched. The CDR3 here is CASSPGQGDGYTF. CDR3 DNA: TGTGCCAGCAGCCCCGGGCAGGGGGATGGCTACACCTTC.

The sample holds a few counts of this clone. The CDR3 sequence: CASSWGERNQPQHF. The CDR3 nucleotides read TGCGCCAGCAGCTGGGGAGAGCGCAATCAGCCCCAGCATTTT. V usage is TRBV5-1 and J usage is TRBJ1-5; D gene ambiguous. Per the germline V gene, CDR1 is SGHRS and CDR2 is YFSETQ. V lost 3 bases, J lost 2 bases, and 9 bases lay in between. This CDR3 contains 14 residues.

The chain employs TRBV25-1 and TRBJ2-5; 7 bases fit TRBD2. The CDR3 is 14 residues long. Germline CDR1 reads MGHDK; CDR2 reads SYGVNS. The trim removed 7 bases at V and 0 bases at J, leaving 5 bases unmatched. CDR3 amino acids: CASTPGGYQETQYF. CDR3 DNA: TGTGCCAGCACCCCCGGGGGGTACCAAGAGACCCAGTACTTC.

This clone was found once. The chain links TRBV4-3 to TRBJ1-2, with 11 bases identical to TRBD1. V dropped 0 bases and J dropped 8; count of bases not matched to a gene: 8. The CDR3 runs 16 residues. The germline V gene encodes CDR1 LGHNA and CDR2 YSLEER. This CDR3 is CASSQEFGGQGVGYTF. The CDR3 bases are TGCGCCAGCAGCCAAGAGTTCGGGGGACAGGGGGTCGGCTACACCTTC.